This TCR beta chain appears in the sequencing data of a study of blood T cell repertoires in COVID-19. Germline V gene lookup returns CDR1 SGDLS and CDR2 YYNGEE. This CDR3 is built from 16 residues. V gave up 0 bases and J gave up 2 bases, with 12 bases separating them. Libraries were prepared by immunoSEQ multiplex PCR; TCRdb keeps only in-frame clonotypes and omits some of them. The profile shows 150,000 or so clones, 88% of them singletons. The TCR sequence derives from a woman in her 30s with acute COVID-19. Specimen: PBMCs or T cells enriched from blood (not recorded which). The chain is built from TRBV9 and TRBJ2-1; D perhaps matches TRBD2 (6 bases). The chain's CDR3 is CASSVVGSGPYNEQFF. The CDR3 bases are TGTGCCAGCAGCGTAGTCGGTAGCGGACCCTACAATGAGCAGTTCTTC.